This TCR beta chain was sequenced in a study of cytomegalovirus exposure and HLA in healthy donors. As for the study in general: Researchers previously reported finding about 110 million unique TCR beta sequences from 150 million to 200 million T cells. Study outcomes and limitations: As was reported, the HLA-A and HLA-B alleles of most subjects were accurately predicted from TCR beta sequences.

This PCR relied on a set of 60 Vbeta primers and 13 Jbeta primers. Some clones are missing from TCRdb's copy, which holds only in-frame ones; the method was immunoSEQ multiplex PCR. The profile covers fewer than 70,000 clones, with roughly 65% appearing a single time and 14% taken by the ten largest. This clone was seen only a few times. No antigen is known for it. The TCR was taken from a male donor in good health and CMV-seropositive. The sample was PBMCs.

The CDR3, as DNA: TGTGCCAGCAGCAACAATTTCGCGAACACCGGGGAGCTGTTTTTT. Residues: CASSNNFANTGELFF. V is TRBV27 and J is TRBJ2-2, with D unresolved. Germline lookup yields CDR1 MNHEY and CDR2 SMNVEV (reference sequence). V lost 6 bases to trimming and J lost 0 bases, with 11 bases between them. The CDR3 covers 15 residues.